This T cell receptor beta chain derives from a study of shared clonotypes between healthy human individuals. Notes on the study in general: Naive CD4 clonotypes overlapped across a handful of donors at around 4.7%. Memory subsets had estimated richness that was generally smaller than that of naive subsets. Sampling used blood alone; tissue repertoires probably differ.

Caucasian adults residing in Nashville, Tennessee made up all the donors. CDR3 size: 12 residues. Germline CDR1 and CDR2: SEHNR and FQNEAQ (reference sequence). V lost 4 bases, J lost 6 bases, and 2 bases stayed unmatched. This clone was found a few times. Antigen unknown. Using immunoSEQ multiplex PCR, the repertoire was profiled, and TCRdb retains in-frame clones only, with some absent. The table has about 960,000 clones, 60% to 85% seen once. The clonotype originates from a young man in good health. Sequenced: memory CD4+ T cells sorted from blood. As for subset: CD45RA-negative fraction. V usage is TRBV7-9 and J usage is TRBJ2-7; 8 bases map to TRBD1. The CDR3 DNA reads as TGTGCCAGCAGCTCGGGACAGGCCGAGCAGTACTTC. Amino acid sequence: CASSSGQAEQYF.